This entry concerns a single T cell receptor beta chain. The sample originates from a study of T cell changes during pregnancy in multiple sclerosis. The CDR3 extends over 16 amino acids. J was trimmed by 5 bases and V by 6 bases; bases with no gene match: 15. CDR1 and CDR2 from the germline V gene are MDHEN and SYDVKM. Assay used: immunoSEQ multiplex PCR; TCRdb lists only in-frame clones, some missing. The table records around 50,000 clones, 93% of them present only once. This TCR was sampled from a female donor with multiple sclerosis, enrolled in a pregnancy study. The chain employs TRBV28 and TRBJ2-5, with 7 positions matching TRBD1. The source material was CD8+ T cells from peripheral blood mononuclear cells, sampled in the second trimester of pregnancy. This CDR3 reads CASRPPWEQGLETQYF. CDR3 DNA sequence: TGTGCCAGCAGACCACCCTGGGAACAGGGGTTGGAGACCCAGTACTTC.